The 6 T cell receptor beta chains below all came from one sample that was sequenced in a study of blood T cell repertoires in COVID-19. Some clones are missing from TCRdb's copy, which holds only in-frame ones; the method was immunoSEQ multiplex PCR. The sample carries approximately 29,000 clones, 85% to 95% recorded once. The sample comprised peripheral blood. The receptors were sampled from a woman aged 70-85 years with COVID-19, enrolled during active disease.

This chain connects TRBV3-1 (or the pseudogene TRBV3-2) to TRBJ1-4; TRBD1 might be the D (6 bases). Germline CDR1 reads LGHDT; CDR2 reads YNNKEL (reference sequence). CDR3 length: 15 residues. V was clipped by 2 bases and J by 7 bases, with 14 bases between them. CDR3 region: CASSQPGVKGEKLFF. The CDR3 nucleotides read TGTGCCAGCAGCCAACCAGGGGTGAAGGGTGAAAAACTGTTTTTT.

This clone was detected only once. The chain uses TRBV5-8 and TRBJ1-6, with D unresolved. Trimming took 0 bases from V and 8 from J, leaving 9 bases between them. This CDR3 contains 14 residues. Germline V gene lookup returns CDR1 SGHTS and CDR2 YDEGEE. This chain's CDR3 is CASSLVTEDSPLHF. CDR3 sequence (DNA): TGTGCCAGCAGCTTGGTGACGGAGGATTCACCCCTCCACTTT.

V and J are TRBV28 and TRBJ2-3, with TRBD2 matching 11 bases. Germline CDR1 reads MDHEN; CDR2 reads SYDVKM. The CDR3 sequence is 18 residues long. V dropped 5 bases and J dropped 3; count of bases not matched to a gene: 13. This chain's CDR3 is CASSAWGGSSGRTDTQYF. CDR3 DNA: TGTGCCAGCAGTGCCTGGGGGGGTTCTAGCGGGAGGACAGATACGCAGTATTTT.

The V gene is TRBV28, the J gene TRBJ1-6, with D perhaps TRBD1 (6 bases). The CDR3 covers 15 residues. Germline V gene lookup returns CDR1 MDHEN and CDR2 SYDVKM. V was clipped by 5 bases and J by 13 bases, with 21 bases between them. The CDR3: CASSPTPRQVGPLHF. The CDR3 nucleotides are TGTGCCAGCAGTCCAACCCCCAGACAGGTGGGGCCCCTCCACTTT.

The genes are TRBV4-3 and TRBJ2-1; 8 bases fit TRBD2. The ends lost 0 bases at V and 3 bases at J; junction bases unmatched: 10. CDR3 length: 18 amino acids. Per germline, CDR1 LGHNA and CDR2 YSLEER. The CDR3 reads CASSQDFLAGGLYNEQFF. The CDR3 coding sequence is TGCGCCAGCAGCCAAGATTTCCTGGCGGGAGGCCTCTACAATGAGCAGTTCTTC.

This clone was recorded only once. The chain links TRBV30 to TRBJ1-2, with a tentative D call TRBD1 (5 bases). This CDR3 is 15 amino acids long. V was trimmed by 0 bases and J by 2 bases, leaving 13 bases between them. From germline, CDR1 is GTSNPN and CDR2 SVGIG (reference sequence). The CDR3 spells CAWSVAFGANYGYTF. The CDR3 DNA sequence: TGTGCCTGGAGTGTAGCTTTTGGGGCAAACTATGGCTACACCTTC.